These 32 T cell receptor beta chains originate from one sample sequenced in a study of T-cell memory formation after mild COVID-19. MiXCR was run by TCRdb on the 5' RACE reads, yielding one entry per CDR3 protein. The table records 250,000 to 350,000 distinct CDR3 sequences, just under 20% of them present only once. Sequenced material: PBMCs or a T cell subset sorted from them (not recorded which). Source of these receptors: a man younger than 35 who had mild COVID-19 (a few samples of this study predate the infection). Cell type and time point are not known.

This clonotype was seen a few times. V gene TRBV7-2 combines with J gene TRBJ1-5; D remains ambiguous. Germline assignment: CDR1 SGHTA and CDR2 FQGNSA. The V and J ends lost 3 bases and 5 bases respectively, with 11 bases between them. The CDR3 extends over 14 amino acids. CDR3: CASSFNSQDQPQHF. The CDR3 region has the DNA TGTGCCAGCAGCTTTAACAGTCAGGATCAGCCCCAGCATTTT.

This clonotype was counted between two and nine times. The V and J genes are TRBV11-3 and TRBJ2-3; D not certain. There are 14 residues in the CDR3. CDR1 and CDR2 from the germline V gene are SGHNT and YENEEA. Trimming shortened V by 5 bases and J by 0 bases, and 9 bases separated the two germline ends. CDR3 DNA: TGTGCCAGCAGCCCCCCATCCAGCACAGATACGCAGTATTTT. The encoded protein is CASSPPSSTDTQYF.

The J gene is TRBJ2-3, the V gene TRBV20-1; D possibly uses TRBD1 or TRBD2 (7 bases each). CDR3 length equals 16 residues. Trimming took 3 bases from V and 3 from J, leaving 19 bases between them. Germline assignment: CDR1 DFQATT and CDR2 SNEGSKA (reference sequence). CDR3 protein: CSASHREGAATDTQYF. CDR3 nucleotides: TGCAGTGCTAGTCACAGGGAGGGGGCTGCTACAGATACGCAGTATTTT.

The chain links TRBV4-1 to TRBJ2-2, with D perhaps TRBD1 (6 bases). This CDR3 spans 16 amino acids. Trimming left V 3 bases short and J 3 bases short, with 14 bases between. Germline-derived CDR1 and CDR2 are MGHRA and YSYEKL. CDR3 sequence reads: CASSHLWDTYTGELFF. Here the CDR3 DNA reads TGCGCCAGCAGCCATCTCTGGGACACCTACACCGGGGAGCTGTTTTTT.

The genes are TRBV11-2 and TRBJ2-2, with D uncertain. Germline loops: CDR1 SGHAT, CDR2 FQNNGV. This CDR3 comprises 12 residues. Trimming cost V 5 bases and J 10 bases, with 11 bases left between them. CDR3 DNA: TGTGCCAGCAGCCTTCTCTCAGAGGAGCTGTTTTTT. This gives the protein CASSLLSEELFF.

This sequence joins TRBV20-1 and TRBJ2-7; no definite D call. The ends were cut back, 6 bases at V and 3 bases at J, with 9 bases in the middle. The germline gives CDR1 DFQATT, CDR2 SNEGSKA (reference sequence). The CDR3 is 11 residues long. The CDR3 DNA sequence: TGCAGTGCCAGTGCCTACTACGAGCAGTACTTC. Amino acid sequence: CSASAYYEQYF.

Only a few counts were recorded for this clonotype. This sequence joins TRBV12-3 or TRBV12-4 and TRBJ1-4; D not resolved. CDR3 length equals 11 residues. The germline V and J ends were trimmed by 3 bases and 7 bases, with 3 bases remaining between them. The CDR3 region is CASSFREKLFF. The CDR3, as DNA: TGTGCCAGCAGTTTCCGTGAAAAACTGTTTTTT.

The chain uses TRBV3-1 and TRBJ2-7, with 13 bases aligning to TRBD2. With V trimmed by 1 base and J by 1 base, 7 bases remained unmatched. Germline CDR1 reads LGHDT; CDR2 reads YNNKEL (reference sequence). The CDR3 loop spans 18 amino acids. The CDR3 loop reads CASSQVAGLAGRSYEQYF. CDR3 bases: TGTGCCAGCAGCCAAGTCGCGGGACTAGCGGGGCGATCCTACGAGCAGTACTTC.

This clonotype was found a few times. This chain uses TRBV30 with TRBJ1-1; 7 positions agree with TRBD1. The CDR3 totals 12 residues. V trimming: 6 bases; J trimming: 5 bases; junction bases outside the gene matches: 6. CDR1 and CDR2 from the germline V gene are GTSNPN and SVGIG (reference sequence). The chain's CDR3 is CACRLTGTEAFF. CDR3 sequence (DNA): TGTGCCTGCCGACTGACAGGGACTGAAGCTTTCTTT. Drawing the rest from reference TRBV30 and TRBJ1-1, the complete variable domain is SQTIHQWPATLVQPVGSPLSLECTVEGTSNPNLYWYRQAAGRGLQLLFYSVGIGQISSEVPQNLSASRPQDRQFILSSKKLLLSDSGFYLCACRLTGTEAFFGQGTRLTVV.

The genes are TRBV20-1 and TRBJ1-5, with unresolved D. V gave up 3 bases and J gave up 3 bases, with 12 bases separating them. CDR1 DFQATT and CDR2 SNEGSKA come from the germline V gene (reference sequence). This CDR3 is 14 amino acids long. For the CDR3, the DNA is TGCAGTGCTAGGCTCCCGGACCCCAATCAGCCCCAGCATTTT. This codes for CSARLPDPNQPQHF.

V is TRBV6-5 and J is TRBJ2-3; the D is unclear. The CDR3 has 15 residues. Looked up from germline, CDR1 is MNHEY and CDR2 is SVGAGI. Trimming removed 0 bases from V and 2 bases from J, with 9 bases in between. CDR3 sequence (DNA): TGTGCCAGCAGTTACTCTCTTGCGGCCACAGATACGCAGTATTTT. It yields the protein CASSYSLAATDTQYF.

This clonotype was picked up many times. Here the CDR3 DNA reads TGTGCCAGCAGCTCGCTAGCAGCGGGGGGGCCGAAAGATACGCAGTATTTT. Translation gives CASSSLAAGGPKDTQYF. The rearrangement uses TRBV6-5 and TRBJ2-3, with TRBD2 matching 10 bases. V shed 6 bases, J shed 5 bases, and the junction held 14 bases outside the gene matches. Per the germline V gene, CDR1 is MNHEY and CDR2 is SVGAGI. The CDR3 covers 17 residues.

V usage is TRBV10-2 and J usage is TRBJ2-7; D unclear. Germline-derived CDR1 and CDR2 are WSHSY and SAAADI. The germline V and J ends were trimmed by 5 bases and 3 bases, with 14 bases remaining between them. This CDR3 is built from 14 residues. The CDR3 sequence: CASSRGRAVYEQYF. CDR3 in DNA: TGCGCCAGCAGTCGTGGTAGGGCCGTCTACGAGCAGTACTTC.

There are a few counts of this clonotype. This chain joins TRBV4-3 and TRBJ1-2; 8 bases fit TRBD1. CDR3 length equals 16 residues. Trimming at V came to 1 base and at J to 2 bases, leaving 6 bases not matched to a gene. Germline V gives CDR1 LGHNA, CDR2 YSLEER. CDR3 nucleotides: TGCGCCAGCAGCCAAGGGACAGGGAGTTACAACTATGGCTACACCTTC. Its protein is CASSQGTGSYNYGYTF.

This clonotype was seen a few times. The V and J genes are TRBV20-1 and TRBJ1-1; TRBD1 agrees at 10 bases. Per germline, CDR1 DFQATT and CDR2 SNEGSKA (reference sequence). The CDR3 runs 14 residues. J gave up 1 base and V 3 bases, and 2 bases lay outside the gene matches. CDR3 residues: CSARRQGANTEAFF. The DNA for the CDR3 is TGCAGTGCTAGGAGACAGGGGGCGAACACTGAAGCTTTCTTT.

This clonotype was seen at least ten times. V is TRBV7-8 and J is TRBJ2-5, with 11 bases identical to TRBD2. The CDR3 is 15 amino acids. Germline assignment: CDR1 SGHVS and CDR2 FQNEAQ. V lost 5 bases, J lost 5 bases, and 7 bases stayed unmatched. The chain's CDR3 is CASSRPTSGVETQYF. Written as DNA, the CDR3 is TGTGCCAGCAGCCGCCCGACTAGCGGGGTGGAGACCCAGTACTTC.

V is TRBV5-1 and J is TRBJ2-2; maybe TRBD2 (6 bases). Germline V CDR1 and CDR2: SGHRS, YFSETQ. The CDR3 covers 16 residues. V shed 5 bases and J shed 2 bases, with 16 bases lying between them. The CDR3 spells CASRPPGLLNTGELFF. In nucleotides, the CDR3 is TGCGCCAGCAGACCGCCGGGACTCCTAAACACCGGGGAGCTGTTTTTT.

The V call is TRBV12-3 or TRBV12-4, the J call TRBJ2-7; TRBD2 agrees at 8 bases. The V and J ends lost 6 bases and 3 bases, in that order; junction bases with no gene match: 7. The CDR3 contains 14 residues. The CDR3 protein is CASRPGGYYYEQYF. CDR3 DNA: TGTGCCAGCAGGCCGGGAGGGTACTACTACGAGCAGTACTTC.

The J gene is TRBJ1-1, the V gene TRBV7-2; possible D gene TRBD1, 6 bases. Germline values: CDR1 SGHTA, CDR2 FQGNSA. This CDR3 has 13 amino acids. The ends were cut back, 6 bases at V and 4 bases at J, with 12 bases in the middle. CDR3 amino acids: CASRQGGSTEAFF. The CDR3 DNA reads TGTGCCAGCAGGCAAGGGGGTAGCACTGAAGCTTTCTTT.

The table lists this clonotype with a few counts. The chain links TRBV4-1 to TRBJ1-6; D is unclear. V was clipped by 1 base and J by 4 bases, with 5 bases between them. Germline lookup yields CDR1 MGHRA and CDR2 YSYEKL. This CDR3 comprises 14 residues. The CDR3 reads CASSQVVYNSPLHF. The CDR3 nucleotides are TGCGCCAGCAGCCAAGTCGTATATAATTCACCCCTCCACTTT.

The chain employs TRBV10-3 and TRBJ2-2; 10 bases are shared with TRBD1. V trimming: 5 bases; J trimming: 1 base; junction bases outside the gene matches: 4. Germline values: CDR1 ENHRY, CDR2 SYGVKD. The CDR3 is 16 residues long. The CDR3, as DNA: TGTGCCATCAGTCCGGACAGGGGGATGAACACCGGGGAGCTGTTTTTT. Its translation: CAISPDRGMNTGELFF.

This clonotype has a handful of counts. The chain has TRBV5-6 and TRBJ1-2; D gene unclear. The CDR3 covers 13 residues. CDR1 is SGHDT and CDR2 is YYEEEE in the germline V gene. V lost 0 bases and J 3 bases, leaving 6 bases between the germline ends. CDR3 sequence reads: CASSLVGYYGYTF. CDR3 in DNA: TGTGCCAGCAGCTTGGTGGGGTACTATGGCTACACCTTC. Variable domain in full (rest from reference TRBV5-6 and TRBJ1-2): DAGVTQSPTHLIKTRGQQVTLRCSPKSGHDTVSWYQQALGQGPQFIFQYYEEEERQRGNFPDRFSGHQFPNYSSELNVNALLLGDSALYLCASSLVGYYGYTFGSGTRLTVV.

This clonotype was counted only a few times. J is TRBJ2-5 and V is TRBV24-1; TRBD2 matches at 7 bases. V shed 5 bases and J 5 bases; nucleotides not matched to a gene: 10. The CDR3 extends over 15 amino acids. Germline CDR1 KGHDR, CDR2 SFDVKD. CDR3 loop: CATSAASGSTETQYF. The CDR3 DNA is TGTGCCACCAGTGCTGCTAGCGGATCCACGGAGACCCAGTACTTC.

The gene calls are TRBV20-1 and TRBJ1-1; TRBD1 might be the D (5 bases). V was trimmed by 1 base and J by 0 bases, leaving 15 bases between them. The germline gives CDR1 DFQATT, CDR2 SNEGSKA (reference sequence). The CDR3 covers 16 residues. As DNA, the CDR3 is TGCAGTGCTAGAGGGGTCCGGGGCGGGCTGAACACTGAAGCTTTCTTT. This encodes CSARGVRGGLNTEAFF.

V is TRBV20-1 and J is TRBJ2-3; D remains ambiguous. Germline V lookup: CDR1 DFQATT, CDR2 SNEGSKA (reference sequence). The V and J ends lost 1 base and 1 base respectively, with 6 bases between them. The CDR3 extends over 13 amino acids. The CDR3 sequence is CSARGTRTDTQYF. CDR3 in DNA: TGCAGTGCTAGAGGGACCCGCACAGATACGCAGTATTTT.

By sample fraction, this clonotype is medium-sized. The rearrangement joins TRBV5-1 to TRBJ1-5; D perhaps matches TRBD1 (5 bases). The ends were cut back, 2 bases at V and 1 base at J, with 10 bases in the middle. Germline values: CDR1 SGHRS, CDR2 YFSETQ. The CDR3 totals 15 residues. The CDR3 DNA sequence: TGCGCCAGCAGCTTTACAGGCTCGAGCAATCAGCCCCAGCATTTT. Encoded protein: CASSFTGSSNQPQHF.

This clonotype was detected only a few times. The chain carries TRBV7-2 and TRBJ1-6, with D unresolved. V shed 6 bases and J shed 7 bases, with 10 bases lying between them. Per the germline V gene, CDR1 is SGHTA and CDR2 is FQGNSA. The CDR3 runs 13 residues. The CDR3 nucleotides are TGTGCCAGCAGACGTAGGGCGAATTCACCCCTCCACTTT. Protein sequence: CASRRRANSPLHF.

This sequence joins TRBV4-3 and TRBJ1-2, with no clear D. Germline CDR1 and CDR2: LGHNA and YSLEER. The ends were cut back, 0 bases at V and 4 bases at J, with 12 bases in the middle. This CDR3 contains 15 residues. As DNA, the CDR3 is TGCGCCAGCAGCCAAGATAGGCTAAACGGCTATGGCTACACCTTC. Translation: CASSQDRLNGYGYTF.

The CDR3 region has the DNA TGTGCCACCAGTGAGCGGGGATCCACCGATACGCAGTATTTT. Its protein product is CATSERGSTDTQYF. The V call is TRBV24-1, the J call TRBJ2-3; weak D call: TRBD2 (6 bases). This CDR3 comprises 14 residues. Trimming stripped 4 bases from V and 6 bases from J, with 13 bases between. The germline gives CDR1 KGHDR, CDR2 SFDVKD.

In its sample, this clonotype was seen many times. This sequence joins TRBV2 and TRBJ2-3; 7 positions agree with TRBD2. Germline values: CDR1 SNHLY, CDR2 FYNNEI. Trimming removed 7 bases from V and 5 bases from J; junction bases left unmatched: 12. The length of the CDR3 is 15 residues. This CDR3 reads CASKRLASRLDTQYF. For the CDR3, the DNA is TGTGCCAGCAAAAGACTAGCCTCGCGTTTAGATACGCAGTATTTT. Full variable domain (remainder filled in from reference TRBV2 and TRBJ2-3): EPEVTQTPSHQVTQMGQEVILRCVPISNHLYFYWYRQILGQKVEFLVSFYNNEISEKSEIFDDQFSVERPDGSNFTLKIRSTKLEDSAMYFCASKRLASRLDTQYFGPGTRLTVL.

The rearrangement joins TRBV6-5 to TRBJ1-5; D uncertain. The length of the CDR3 is 14 residues. V was shortened by 0 bases and J by 10 bases, with 13 bases between the two germline ends. From germline, CDR1 is MNHEY and CDR2 SVGAGI. CDR3 nucleotides: TGTGCCAGCAGTTACTCGATGGCGTCCGGCCCCCAGCATTTT. Amino acid sequence: CASSYSMASGPQHF.

This clonotype has only a few counts. The rearrangement links TRBV2 to TRBJ2-7; 8 bases match TRBD2. CDR3 size: 14 residues. Germline V gene data show CDR1 as SNHLY and CDR2 as FYNNEI. Trimming cost V 0 bases and J 6 bases; bases outside gene matches: 4. The CDR3 loop is CASSEAGTSGEQYF. CDR3 coding DNA: TGTGCCAGCAGTGAAGCGGGAACTAGCGGCGAGCAGTACTTC.